One and the same sample provided the 18 T cell receptor beta chains below, sequenced in a study of CD8 T cells in Susac syndrome. Random hexamers were used to reverse transcribe the RNA input (roughly 0.5 to 1 ug). Via MiXCR, TCRdb re-called the immunoSEQ multiplex PCR reads, giving one row per CDR3 protein. The sample lists roughly 250,000 distinct CDR3 sequences, around 96% occurring once. The specimen sequenced was CD4+ T cells from PBMCs. These TCRs come from a human donor with Susac syndrome.

The rearrangement joins TRBV25-1 to TRBJ2-7; 10 bases line up with TRBD2. Germline loops: CDR1 MGHDK, CDR2 SYGVNS. The CDR3 sequence is 14 residues long. The ends lost 2 bases at V and 9 bases at J; junction bases unmatched: 7. The CDR3 is CASSEGSGRRVQYF. The CDR3 region has the DNA TGTGCCAGCAGTGAAGGTAGCGGGAGGCGCGTGCAGTACTTC.

This clonotype was seen only once. V gene TRBV2 combines with J gene TRBJ2-1; D is undetermined. Germline V gene lookup returns CDR1 SNHLY and CDR2 FYNNEI. With 0 bases removed from V and 6 bases from J, the gap between germline ends came to 12 bases. The CDR3 is 15 residues long. CDR3 nucleotide sequence: TGTGCCAGCAGTGAAGCACCTACCACTGTCAATGAGCAGTTCTTC. Its protein is CASSEAPTTVNEQFF.

The rearrangement joins TRBV20-1 to TRBJ2-1; 7 bases map to TRBD2. The germline CDR1 and CDR2 sequences are DFQATT and SNEGSKA (reference sequence). This CDR3 is built from 14 residues. V shed 4 bases and J 2 bases; nucleotides not matched to a gene: 5. The CDR3 region has the DNA TGCAGTGCTACCGGGACTACTCCCTACAATGAGCAGTTCTTC. This codes for CSATGTTPYNEQFF.

The V and J genes are TRBV20-1 and TRBJ2-7; 13 positions match TRBD2. The V gene end was trimmed by 5 bases and the J gene end by 3 bases; junction bases not matched to a gene: 13. CDR3 length: 17 amino acids. Germline V gene sequence: CDR1 DFQATT, CDR2 SNEGSKA (reference sequence). The CDR3 sequence is CSARPGLAGEIRYEQYF. The CDR3 coding sequence is TGCAGTGCTCGCCCTGGACTAGCGGGAGAAATCCGCTACGAGCAGTACTTC.

The rearrangement uses TRBV3-1 and TRBJ1-1; unclear D gene. The V end was cut by 4 bases, the J end by 1 base, with 13 bases between. CDR3 size: 15 residues. Per germline, CDR1 LGHDT and CDR2 YNNKEL (reference sequence). CDR3 DNA: TGTGCCAGCAGCCCATCGTTCGGCGCGAACACTGAAGCTTTCTTT. Translating gives CASSPSFGANTEAFF.

This clonotype appeared once. The chain has TRBV9 and TRBJ1-2, with unresolved D. CDR1 SGDLS and CDR2 YYNGEE come from the germline V gene. Trimming pared 0 bases from V and 5 bases from J, leaving 8 bases between. The CDR3 totals 13 residues. The CDR3 protein is CASSVDQKYGYTF. DNA for the CDR3: TGTGCCAGCAGCGTAGACCAGAAGTATGGCTACACCTTC. The full variable domain, in which reference TRBV9 and TRBJ1-2 provide the parts outside the CDR3, is DSGVTQTPKHLITATGQRVTLRCSPRSGDLSVYWYQQSLDQGLQFLIQYYNGEERAKGNILERFSAQQFPDLHSELNLSSLELGDSALYFCASSVDQKYGYTFGSGTRLTVV.

The chain couples TRBV15 to TRBJ2-2, with D hard to call. The CDR3 contains 18 residues. The V gene's germline CDR1 is LNHNV and CDR2 YYDKDF (reference sequence). V shed 0 bases and J shed 5 bases, with 19 bases lying between them. CDR3 coding DNA: TGTGCCACCAGCAGAGACTCTCTAGAACAGCAATTAACCGGGGAGCTGTTTTTT. Residues: CATSRDSLEQQLTGELFF.

This chain links TRBV9 with TRBJ2-5; D gene uncertain. CDR1 and CDR2 from the germline V gene are SGDLS and YYNGEE. The CDR3 sequence is 14 residues long. Trimming cost V 0 bases and J 5 bases, with 11 bases left between them. The CDR3, as DNA: TGTGCCAGCAGCGTAGGACACACGCGGGAGACCCAGTACTTC. Protein product: CASSVGHTRETQYF.

The rearrangement links TRBV12-3 or TRBV12-4 to TRBJ1-5; D gene unclear. The V and J ends lost 6 bases and 2 bases respectively, with 20 bases between them. This CDR3 region has 17 residues. CDR3 residues: CASSLDVRSDGNQPQHF. For the CDR3, the DNA is TGTGCCAGCAGCCTAGACGTAAGGAGTGATGGCAATCAGCCCCAGCATTTT.

The chain has TRBV29-1 and TRBJ2-7, with D possibly matching TRBD2 (6 bases). Germline values: CDR1 SQVTM, CDR2 ANQGSEA. Trimming removed 7 bases at V and 3 bases at J, with 22 bases between. CDR3 size: 15 residues. This CDR3 is CSASAMGGVGYEQYF. The CDR3 region has the DNA TGCAGCGCCTCCGCCATGGGGGGAGTCGGCTACGAGCAGTACTTC.

The chain joins TRBV2 to TRBJ1-2; D not certain. The germline CDR1 and CDR2 sequences are SNHLY and FYNNEI. With 3 bases removed from V and 0 bases from J, the gap between germline ends came to 5 bases. This CDR3 contains 13 residues. The CDR3 protein is CASSDTANYGYTF. CDR3 bases: TGTGCCAGCAGTGATACAGCTAACTATGGCTACACCTTC.

The chain links TRBV3-1 to TRBJ1-1; D gene unclear. Trimming removed 4 bases at V and 1 base at J, with 10 bases between. This CDR3 comprises 14 residues. CDR1 LGHDT and CDR2 YNNKEL come from the germline V gene (reference sequence). The CDR3: CASSLGRENTEAFF. The CDR3 nucleotides are TGTGCCAGCAGCCTAGGACGGGAGAACACTGAAGCTTTCTTT.

The chain links TRBV28 to TRBJ1-2; no clear D gene. Germline loops: CDR1 MDHEN, CDR2 SYDVKM. With 8 bases removed from V and 4 bases from J, the gap between germline ends came to 11 bases. The CDR3 covers 12 residues. The chain's CDR3 is CASQPVTYGYTF. The CDR3, as DNA: TGTGCCAGCCAACCCGTTACCTATGGCTACACCTTC.

This chain links TRBV7-2 with TRBJ2-7; D is unresolved. CDR3 length: 14 amino acids. Trimming pared 2 bases from V and 3 bases from J, leaving 11 bases between. CDR1 and CDR2 from the germline V gene are SGHTA and FQGNSA. CDR3 in amino acids: CASSLRRALYEQYF. CDR3 sequence (DNA): TGTGCCAGCAGCTTAAGACGGGCCCTCTACGAGCAGTACTTC.

The chain carries TRBV4-2 and TRBJ2-2; the D gene is possibly TRBD2 (6 bases). Trimming removed 1 base from V and 2 bases from J, with 14 bases in between. This CDR3 is 17 amino acids long. CDR1 is LGHNA and CDR2 is YNFKEQ in the germline V gene. The DNA of the CDR3 is TGTGCCAGCAGCCAAGGCGAGAGTAGCGGAAACACCGGGGAGCTGTTTTTT. Translating it yields CASSQGESSGNTGELFF.

The V and J genes are TRBV18 and TRBJ2-3; the D gene is possibly TRBD1 (5 bases). CDR1 is KGHSH, CDR2 LQKENI, per germline. Deletions cut 3 bases from V and 2 bases from J, with 12 bases between. The CDR3 extends over 15 amino acids. The chain's CDR3 is CASSPPRATTDTQYF. The CDR3 DNA reads as TGTGCCAGCTCACCGCCCAGGGCGACCACAGATACGCAGTATTTT.

The V gene is TRBV28, the J gene TRBJ1-2; no definite D call. Germline-derived CDR1 and CDR2 are MDHEN and SYDVKM. The germline V and J ends were trimmed by 2 bases and 7 bases, with 11 bases remaining between them. The CDR3 is 13 amino acids. The CDR3 DNA reads TGTGCCAGCAGTTTACTTTACACACGTGGCTACACCTTC. It specifies CASSLLYTRGYTF.

This chain joins TRBV4-2 and TRBJ2-1; TRBD1 aligns across 7 bases. The J segment lost 6 bases and the V segment lost 6 bases, leaving 11 bases of the junction unmatched. CDR3 length equals 15 residues. Per the germline V gene, CDR1 is LGHNA and CDR2 is YNFKEQ. CDR3 amino acids: CASSLNHGTVNEQFF. The CDR3 region has the DNA TGTGCCAGCAGTTTGAACCACGGGACAGTCAATGAGCAGTTCTTC.